This T cell receptor beta chain came from a study of T cells after yellow fever vaccination (dated by TCRdb to about 2019). Regarding the complete study: Libraries from fractions with low cell numbers were prepared with the SMART-Seq v4 Ultra Low Input RNA kit. Blood was collected at multiple timepoints before and after primary and secondary immunization, and bulk PBMC replicates and cell subsets were isolated. Two healthy male donors, one aged 18 to 30 and one aged 30 to 39 years, were included in the cohort. To follow T-cell clones before and after primary and booster YFV17D yellow fever vaccination, bulk TCR alpha and beta repertoires were sequenced over time. Overall results and qualifications from the work: Compared with the primary T-cell response, the secondary T-cell response was faster but weaker, reaching its peak on day 5 rather than on day 15. A small share of clonotypes occurred in both CD4 and CD8 compartments, likely arising from convergent recombination. Most clones expanded after primary vaccination were re-detected after the booster (about 95% of CD4 and around 88% of CD8), suggesting broad memory maintenance. Because the study included only a couple of donors, the extent to which the findings can be generalized is limited. Computational filtering was needed because FACS-sorted repertoires could contain abundant contaminating clonotypes from the bulk population.

The sample's treatment or condition label is to be understood as: live attenuated yellow fever vaccine strain. Two biological replicates of bulk PBMCs were collected at each blood-draw timepoint. A standard Ficoll-Paque protocol was used to isolate PBMCs from peripheral blood. TriZol was used to extract RNA from bulk PBMCs, from CD4 and CD8 fractions, and from dextramer-positive and dextramer-negative fractions. The sequencer listed for this sample is Illumina NovaSeq 6000. TCR cDNA was made using 5'RACE template switching, a step that added a universal primer site and unique molecular identifiers. Priming for cDNA synthesis came from both the TCR alpha and TCR beta constant segments. Library amplification used two PCR steps, and the second PCR step added sample barcodes and sequencing adapters. Libraries were sequenced on Illumina HiSeq 2500 (2x100 bp) or NovaSeq (2x150 bp). The authors processed their data as follows. MIGEC handled demultiplexing of reads and collapsing into UMI consensus sequences, while MiXCR performed V(D)J alignment. Vaccine-responding clonotypes were identified with edgeR using replicate PBMC samples, with FDR below 0.01 and a log2 fold change above 5 up to day 15 being required. Each bulk clonotype was labeled CD4 or CD8 based on which sequenced repertoire, CD4 or CD8, contained the clonotype at higher abundance. TCRdb redid the processing of the public reads, applying fastp at Q25 and MiXCR, and retained in-frame beta chains. When rows share a CDR3 protein, they turn into one entry using the most common DNA and genes. It is TCRdb's table, rather than the study itself, that gives the V and J calls and clone size. The sample table lists some 300,000 distinct CDR3 sequences, around 3.9% of them with a count of one. The leading ten clones occupy about a quarter of the sample.

Unmatched junction bases come to 3, with V trimmed by 5 bases and J by 5 bases. The CDR3 holds 13 amino acids from the cysteine to the phenylalanine. CDR3 DNA is the only sequence kept; it has 39 bases, read in frame from the first base. CDR1 and CDR2 were assigned from the germline V gene as MGHRA and YSYEKL. This clonotype was counted ten times or more. Its cognate antigen has yet to be identified. Base qualities are not provided; no much larger clone lies one nucleotide away. The input for sequencing was PBMCs, taken on the day of the yellow fever booster vaccination. This clonotype was sampled from a man younger than 35 who received the YFV17D yellow fever vaccine. The chain is assembled from TRBV4-1 and TRBJ2-1, and TRBD1 matches 7 of the central bases. The CDR3 loop reads CASSATGDNEQFF. In nucleotide form, the sequence is TGCGCCAGCAGCGCAACAGGGGACAATGAGCAGTTCTTC.